These 27 T cell receptor beta chains came from one sample sequenced in a study of shared clonotypes between healthy human individuals. Clones were sequenced by immunoSEQ multiplex PCR, and TCRdb holds only the in-frame ones, with some missing. The profile shows about 2.4 million clones, roughly 93% of them singletons. The sample consisted of naive CD4+ T cells from PBMCs. The subset denotes: CD45RA+ positively selected. Receptor source: a man between 18 and 35 years old in good health. Some clones in this sample may be carry-over from other donors' samples.

Details on this clone: Other DNA sequences in the same sample also yield this CDR3. The V and J genes are TRBV28 and TRBJ1-5; no definite D call. The CDR3 is 12 amino acids. The germline CDR1 and CDR2 sequences are MDHEN and SYDVKM. Trimming removed 2 bases from V and 6 bases from J, with 5 bases in between. The CDR3 is CASSLLRQPQHF. CDR3 nucleotide sequence: TGTGCCAGCAGTTTACTTCGTCAGCCCCAGCATTTT.

The chain recombines TRBV6-1 with TRBJ2-7; TRBD1 agrees at 9 bases. Germline loops: CDR1 MNHNS, CDR2 SASEGT. The CDR3 extends over 17 amino acids. The V and J ends lost 0 bases and 7 bases, in that order; junction bases with no gene match: 13. The CDR3 sequence: CASSEASVGQGMGEQYF. The CDR3, as DNA: TGTGCCAGCAGTGAAGCCTCCGTGGGACAGGGTATGGGTGAGCAGTACTTC.

V gene TRBV5-4 combines with J gene TRBJ2-2, with D maybe TRBD2 (6 bases). V gave up 4 bases and J gave up 3 bases, with 19 bases separating them. This CDR3 is built from 17 residues. The germline V gene has CDR1 SGHNT and CDR2 YYREEE (reference sequence). The CDR3 loop is CASSPVMSGADTGELFF. In nucleotides, the CDR3 is TGTGCCAGCAGCCCCGTCATGTCGGGAGCCGACACCGGGGAGCTGTTTTTT.

The chain recombines TRBV11-3 with TRBJ1-1; the match to TRBD1 covers 10 bases. Germline V gene sequence: CDR1 SGHNT, CDR2 YENEEA. After removal of 3 bases from V and 3 bases from J, the junction contained 10 bases not matched to a gene. This CDR3 contains 17 residues. The CDR3 coding sequence is TGTGCCAGCAGCTTGGACAGGGGGTTTCGGGATCACACTGAAGCTTTCTTT. It encodes CASSLDRGFRDHTEAFF. The whole variable domain, remainder taken from reference TRBV11-3 and TRBJ1-1, is EAGVVQSPRYKIIEKKQPVAFWCNPISGHNTLYWYLQNLGQGPELLIRYENEEAVDDSQLPKDRFSAERLKGVDSTLKIQPAELGDSAVYLCASSLDRGFRDHTEAFFGQGTRLTVV.

The chain links TRBV5-4 to TRBJ2-7; 10 positions agree with TRBD2. V lost 0 bases to trimming and J lost 2 bases; unmatched junction nucleotides: 2. The CDR3 contains 15 residues. From germline, CDR1 is SGHNT and CDR2 YYREEE (reference sequence). The DNA of the CDR3 is TGTGCCAGCAGCTTGGACCTAGCGGGGGCCTACGAGCAGTACTTC. Protein: CASSLDLAGAYEQYF.

The genes are TRBV27 and TRBJ2-2; D unclear. Germline CDR1 reads MNHEY; CDR2 reads SMNVEV (reference sequence). Trimming removed 1 base at V and 7 bases at J, with 13 bases between. The CDR3 is 15 amino acids. The CDR3 loop reads CASSLFALSGGELFF. The CDR3 coding sequence is TGTGCCAGCAGTTTATTTGCTCTGTCGGGCGGGGAGCTGTTTTTT.

V and J are TRBV6-6 and TRBJ2-5; D not resolved. The CDR3 is made up of 14 amino acids. The germline V gene has CDR1 MNHNY and CDR2 SVGAGI (reference sequence). The V end was cut by 1 base, the J end by 4 bases, with 10 bases between. The CDR3 DNA reads as TGTGCCAGCAGTTACTTTGGAAGGCCAGAGACCCAGTACTTC. Encoded protein: CASSYFGRPETQYF.

V gene TRBV5-6 combines with J gene TRBJ2-7, with TRBD2 identical over 12 bases. CDR1 SGHDT and CDR2 YYEEEE come from the germline V gene. There are 15 residues in the CDR3. J lost 5 bases, V lost 5 bases, and 8 bases had no gene match. The CDR3 region is CASSPRLAGEDEQYF. CDR3 sequence (DNA): TGTGCCAGCAGTCCTAGACTAGCGGGAGAGGACGAGCAGTACTTC.

The V and J genes are TRBV4-2 and TRBJ2-2, with D perhaps given as TRBD1 or TRBD2 (6 bases each). This CDR3 comprises 17 residues. Germline CDR1 reads LGHNA; CDR2 reads YNFKEQ. The ends were cut back, 1 base at V and 0 bases at J, with 12 bases in the middle. The CDR3 spells CASSQVGGRPNTGELFF. CDR3 sequence (DNA): TGTGCCAGCAGCCAAGTAGGGGGGAGACCGAACACCGGGGAGCTGTTTTTT.

The CDR3 region is CASSQSIPRDEQFF. CDR3 bases: TGCGCCAGCAGCCAATCAATTCCCCGAGACGAGCAGTTCTTC. This rearrangement joins TRBV4-1 to TRBJ2-1; unclear D gene. CDR1 and CDR2 from the germline V gene are MGHRA and YSYEKL. The V end was cut by 2 bases, the J end by 10 bases, with 15 bases between. This CDR3 contains 14 residues.

The count of this clone is one. The sample contains more than one DNA sequence encoding this CDR3. The genes are TRBV7-2 and TRBJ2-5, with D perhaps TRBD1 (5 bases). CDR1 and CDR2 from the germline V gene are SGHTA and FQGNSA. V was cut by 5 bases and J by 2 bases, with 12 bases left in between. This CDR3 region has 14 residues. For the CDR3, the DNA is TGTGCCAGCAGCCTAGGGGCAGCTCAAGAGACCCAGTACTTC. Translation: CASSLGAAQETQYF.

V gene TRBV15 combines with J gene TRBJ1-2, with 7 bases lining up with TRBD1. Germline CDR1 LNHNV, CDR2 YYDKDF (reference sequence). V trimming: 3 bases; J trimming: 4 bases; junction bases outside the gene matches: 8. The CDR3 covers 15 residues. The DNA of the CDR3 is TGTGCCACCAGCAGGAAGGGACAGCCGCTCTATGGCTACACCTTC. Amino acid sequence: CATSRKGQPLYGYTF.

The V call is TRBV6-1, the J call TRBJ2-5, with no clear D. This CDR3 region has 13 residues. Germline V CDR1 and CDR2: MNHNS, SASEGT. The V end lost 4 bases, the J end lost 1 base, and 7 bases lay between the germline ends. The DNA of the CDR3 is TGTGCCAGCAGTGTAAACCTCCAAGAGACCCAGTACTTC. Protein product: CASSVNLQETQYF.

This chain joins TRBV7-9 and TRBJ2-7; 8 bases map to TRBD2. Germline CDR1 and CDR2: SEHNR and FQNEAQ (reference sequence). The CDR3 length is 15 residues. V gave up 5 bases and J gave up 6 bases; unmatched junction bases: 12. The CDR3: CASSPPGREGGEQYF. As DNA, the CDR3 is TGTGCCAGCAGCCCTCCCGGTCGGGAGGGTGGCGAGCAGTACTTC.

This rearrangement joins TRBV9 to TRBJ2-1; 11 nucleotides match TRBD2. The CDR3 totals 16 residues. Germline trimming cut 4 bases from V and 4 bases from J; bases unmatched to any gene: 7. Germline CDR1 SGDLS, CDR2 YYNGEE. The DNA for the CDR3 is TGTGCCAGCAGCATCGGGGTAGCGGGAGGGTACAATGAGCAGTTCTTC. Protein: CASSIGVAGGYNEQFF.

This chain uses TRBV5-6 with TRBJ2-3; TRBD2 matches at 9 bases. This CDR3 is 15 amino acids long. Trimming at V came to 0 bases and at J to 2 bases, leaving 1 base not matched to a gene. Germline CDR1 is SGHDT and CDR2 is YYEEEE. The CDR3 spells CASSLGLADTDTQYF. Written as DNA, the CDR3 is TGTGCCAGCAGCTTGGGACTAGCGGACACAGATACGCAGTATTTT.

The genes are TRBV2 and TRBJ1-1; D is perhaps TRBD1 (5 bases). Trimming cost V 6 bases and J 4 bases, with 12 bases left between them. Germline loops: CDR1 SNHLY, CDR2 FYNNEI. The length of the CDR3 is 13 residues. CDR3 sequence: CASRRGAGTEAFF. In DNA form, the CDR3 reads TGTGCCAGCAGAAGGGGCGCTGGCACTGAAGCTTTCTTT.

CDR3 sequence: CASSVGQGDEYGYTF. The CDR3 region has the DNA TGTGCCAGCAGCGTGGGGCAGGGGGATGAATATGGCTACACCTTC. The V gene is TRBV9, the J gene TRBJ1-2; 7 nucleotides line up with TRBD1. Germline V gene data show CDR1 as SGDLS and CDR2 as YYNGEE. The CDR3 contains 15 residues. Trimming at V came to 2 bases and at J to 5 bases, leaving 9 bases not matched to a gene.

On this clone: Within the sample, other DNA sequences also encode this same CDR3. The chain recombines TRBV2 with TRBJ1-3; D gene unclear. The CDR3 loop spans 14 amino acids. Looked up from germline, CDR1 is SNHLY and CDR2 is FYNNEI. V shed 2 bases and J shed 1 base, with 6 bases lying between them. This chain's CDR3 is CASSETGSGNTIYF. CDR3 DNA sequence: TGTGCCAGCAGTGAAACGGGGTCTGGAAACACCATATATTTT.

J is TRBJ2-1 and V is TRBV7-3; D gene uncertain. Trimming left V 4 bases short and J 8 bases short, with 18 bases between. This CDR3 region has 15 residues. The germline V gene encodes CDR1 SGHTA and CDR2 FQGTGA. CDR3 DNA: TGTGCCAGCAGCTCGACCCCCGGGCCCAGAGATGAGCAGTTCTTC. This translates into CASSSTPGPRDEQFF.

V and J are TRBV7-3 and TRBJ2-1; TRBD1 agrees at 10 bases. The CDR3 contains 15 residues. CDR1 and CDR2 from the germline V gene are SGHTA and FQGTGA. V shed 5 bases and J 6 bases; nucleotides not matched to a gene: 7. The CDR3 DNA is TGTGCCAGCAGCCAACCGGGACAGGGGCTCAATGAGCAGTTCTTC. Translation: CASSQPGQGLNEQFF. Supplemented by reference TRBV7-3 and TRBJ2-1, the full variable domain reads GAGVSQTPSNKVTEKGKYVELRCDPISGHTALYWYRQSLGQGPEFLIYFQGTGAADDSGLPNDRFFAVRPEGSVSTLKIQRTERGDSAVYLCASSQPGQGLNEQFFGPGTRLTVL.

The V and J genes are TRBV10-3 and TRBJ2-3, with a possible D match to TRBD1 (5 bases). The ends were cut back, 2 bases at V and 1 base at J, with 10 bases in the middle. CDR3 size: 15 residues. The germline gives CDR1 ENHRY, CDR2 SYGVKD. CDR3 DNA sequence: TGTGCCATCAGTGAGAGCAGGGTGGGCACAGATACGCAGTATTTT. This gives the protein CAISESRVGTDTQYF.

CDR3 sequence reads: CASSSGFNEQFF. CDR3 coding DNA: TGTGCCAGCAGTTCTGGATTCAATGAGCAGTTCTTC. The chain employs TRBV2 and TRBJ2-1; no firm D call. The germline CDR1 and CDR2 sequences are SNHLY and FYNNEI. The V end was cut by 5 bases, the J end by 6 bases, with 8 bases between. CDR3 length: 12 residues. Full variable domain (missing parts from reference TRBV2 and TRBJ2-1): EPEVTQTPSHQVTQMGQEVILRCVPISNHLYFYWYRQILGQKVEFLVSFYNNEISEKSEIFDDQFSVERPDGSNFTLKIRSTKLEDSAMYFCASSSGFNEQFFGPGTRLTVL.

The V and J genes are TRBV11-2 and TRBJ2-1; D ambiguous. The CDR3 consists of 14 residues. The germline CDR1 and CDR2 sequences are SGHAT and FQNNGV. Trimming stripped 8 bases from V and 7 bases from J, with 18 bases between. CDR3 sequence: CASRTLGPGNEQFF. CDR3 sequence (DNA): TGTGCCAGCCGCACTTTGGGCCCGGGTAATGAGCAGTTCTTC.

The chain uses TRBV7-3 and TRBJ2-1; 7 bases agree with TRBD2. Trimming at V came to 0 bases and at J to 10 bases, leaving 6 bases not matched to a gene. The CDR3 contains 14 residues. CDR1 and CDR2 from the germline V gene are SGHTA and FQGTGA. Here the CDR3 reads CASSLTGTTQEQFF. CDR3 nucleotides: TGTGCCAGCAGCTTAACCGGGACTACCCAGGAGCAGTTCTTC.

The V call is TRBV29-1, the J call TRBJ1-1; TRBD1 agrees at 12 bases. This CDR3 is built from 13 residues. V trimming: 8 bases; J trimming: 5 bases; junction bases outside the gene matches: 6. From germline, CDR1 is SQVTM and CDR2 ANQGSEA. Here the CDR3 reads CSSGTGGDTEAFF. CDR3 coding DNA: TGCAGCTCCGGGACAGGGGGCGATACTGAAGCTTTCTTT.

The chain combines TRBV6-1 with TRBJ1-1; D might be TRBD1 (6 bases). The CDR3 sequence is 15 residues long. The V and J ends lost 0 bases and 7 bases respectively, with 15 bases between them. Germline loops: CDR1 MNHNS, CDR2 SASEGT. The CDR3 protein is CASSEAGTPRGEAFF. The CDR3 DNA is TGTGCCAGCAGTGAAGCGGGGACACCAAGGGGTGAAGCTTTCTTT.